The 10 T cell receptor beta chains below come from one sample, sequenced in a study of blood T cell repertoires in COVID-19. The protocol was immunoSEQ multiplex PCR, while the TCRdb copy is restricted to in-frame clones and leaves out a portion. The sample lists about 280,000 clones, around 85% occurring once. Sequenced material: PBMCs or T cells enriched from blood (not recorded which). All receptors come from a woman aged 45-60 years who had recovered from COVID-19.

This chain's CDR3 is CASSLWALSGSREQYF. The CDR3 DNA follows: TGTGCCAGCAGTTTATGGGCTCTTAGCGGGAGTAGAGAGCAGTACTTC. This chain connects TRBV28 to TRBJ2-7; 9 nucleotides agree with TRBD2. This CDR3 is built from 16 residues. V lost 0 bases and J lost 7; bases outside the gene matches: 10. Germline values: CDR1 MDHEN, CDR2 SYDVKM.

The rearrangement joins TRBV19 to TRBJ2-1, with TRBD1 identical over 11 bases. The CDR3 is made up of 16 amino acids. Germline CDR1 reads LNHDA; CDR2 reads SQIVND (reference sequence). J was trimmed by 7 bases and V by 3 bases; bases with no gene match: 8. The CDR3: CASSIPAGTGGNEQFF. The DNA for the CDR3 is TGTGCCAGTAGTATTCCCGCGGGGACAGGGGGTAATGAGCAGTTCTTC.

The chain couples TRBV18 to TRBJ1-3, with D perhaps TRBD1 (5 bases). Germline CDR1 KGHSH, CDR2 LQKENI. Trimming shortened V by 6 bases and J by 2 bases, and 11 bases separated the two germline ends. This CDR3 has 14 residues. This chain's CDR3 is CASSAWTTGNTIYF. CDR3 sequence (DNA): TGTGCCAGCTCGGCCTGGACAACTGGAAACACCATATATTTT.

This clone appeared a few times. The chain combines TRBV18 with TRBJ2-7, with TRBD2 identical over 10 bases. CDR3 length: 16 amino acids. V lost 6 bases to trimming and J lost 0 bases; unmatched junction nucleotides: 8. The V gene's germline CDR1 is KGHSH and CDR2 LQKENI. CDR3 sequence reads: CASSPTLAGVSYEQYF. CDR3 nucleotide sequence: TGTGCCAGCTCCCCAACCCTAGCGGGGGTCTCCTACGAGCAGTACTTC.

The chain combines TRBV1 with TRBJ2-7; the table's TRBD2 call for D was not verified on the DNA. TRBV1 is designated a pseudogene. CDR3 length: 15 residues. The CDR3 spells CTSSQESLEMVEQYF. The CDR3 nucleotides are TGCACCAGCAGCCAAGAGTCACTAGAGATGGTCGAGCAGTACTTC.

The CDR3 spells CATGADSSYNSPLHF. CDR3 sequence (DNA): TGTGCCACCGGAGCAGATTCTTCCTATAATTCACCCCTCCACTTT. The chain has TRBV2 and TRBJ1-6; no reliable D call. The CDR3 totals 15 residues. The V and J ends lost 10 bases and 1 base respectively, with 14 bases between them. The germline V gene encodes CDR1 SNHLY and CDR2 FYNNEI. The complete variable domain, with remaining parts taken from reference TRBV2 and TRBJ1-6, reads EPEVTQTPSHQVTQMGQEVILRCVPISNHLYFYWYRQILGQKVEFLVSFYNNEISEKSEIFDDQFSVERPDGSNFTLKIRSTKLEDSAMYFCATGADSSYNSPLHFGNGTRLTVT.

This clone was seen only a few times. The chain carries TRBV19 and TRBJ2-5; D remains ambiguous. The CDR3 loop spans 13 amino acids. V lost 5 bases to trimming and J lost 2 bases, with 9 bases between them. The germline V gene encodes CDR1 LNHDA and CDR2 SQIVND (reference sequence). The CDR3 loop reads CASSEDWQETQYF. The CDR3 DNA is TGTGCCAGTAGTGAAGACTGGCAAGAGACCCAGTACTTC.

This chain joins TRBV28 and TRBJ2-4; 9 nucleotides line up with TRBD1. Germline lookup yields CDR1 MDHEN and CDR2 SYDVKM. The ends lost 6 bases at V and 8 bases at J; junction bases unmatched: 5. The CDR3 is 13 amino acids. The CDR3 sequence is CASRGQGEHIQYF. CDR3 nucleotide sequence: TGTGCCAGCAGGGGACAGGGTGAGCACATTCAGTACTTC. Based on the CDR3 plus reference TRBV28 and TRBJ2-4, the full variable domain is DVKVTQSSRYLVKRTGEKVFLECVQDMDHENMFWYRQDPGLGLRLIYFSYDVKMKEKGDIPEGYSVSREKKERFSLILESASTNQTSMYLCASRGQGEHIQYFGAGTRLSVL.

CDR3 in amino acids: CASSRDRGAGELFF. In DNA form, the CDR3 reads TGCGCCAGCAGCCGGGACAGGGGGGCCGGGGAGCTGTTTTTT. The V and J genes are TRBV5-1 and TRBJ2-2; TRBD1 aligns across 11 bases. V dropped 4 bases and J dropped 6; count of bases not matched to a gene: 2. This CDR3 spans 14 amino acids. The V gene's germline CDR1 is SGHRS and CDR2 YFSETQ.

A note on this clone: Different DNA sequences within this sample yield the same CDR3. The genes are TRBV7-9 and TRBJ2-7; no firm D call. From germline, CDR1 is SEHNR and CDR2 FQNEAQ (reference sequence). The CDR3 is 13 amino acids. The V end was cut by 3 bases, the J end by 1 base, with 7 bases between. The CDR3 bases are TGTGCCAGCAGCTTCGGGTTTTCCTACGAGCAGTACTTC. Its translation is CASSFGFSYEQYF.